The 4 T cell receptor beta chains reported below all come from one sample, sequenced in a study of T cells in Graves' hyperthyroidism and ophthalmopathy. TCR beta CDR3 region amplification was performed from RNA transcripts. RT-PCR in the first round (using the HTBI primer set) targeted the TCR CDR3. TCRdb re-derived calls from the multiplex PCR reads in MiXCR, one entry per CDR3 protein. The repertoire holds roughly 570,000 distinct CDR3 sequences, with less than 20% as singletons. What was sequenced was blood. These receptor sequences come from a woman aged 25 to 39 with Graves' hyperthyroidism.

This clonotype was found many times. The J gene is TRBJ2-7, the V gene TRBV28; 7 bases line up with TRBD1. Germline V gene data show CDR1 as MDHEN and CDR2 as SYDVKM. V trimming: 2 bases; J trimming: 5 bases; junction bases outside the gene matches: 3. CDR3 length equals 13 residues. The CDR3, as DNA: TGTGCCAGCAGTTTAACCACAGGGGACGAGCAGTACTTC. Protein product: CASSLTTGDEQYF.

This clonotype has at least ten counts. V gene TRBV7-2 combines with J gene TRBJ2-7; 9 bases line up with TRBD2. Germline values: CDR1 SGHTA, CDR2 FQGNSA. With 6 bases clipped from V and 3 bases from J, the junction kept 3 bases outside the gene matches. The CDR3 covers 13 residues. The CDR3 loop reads CASRTSGHYEQYF. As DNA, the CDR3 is TGTGCCAGCAGGACTAGCGGACACTACGAGCAGTACTTC.

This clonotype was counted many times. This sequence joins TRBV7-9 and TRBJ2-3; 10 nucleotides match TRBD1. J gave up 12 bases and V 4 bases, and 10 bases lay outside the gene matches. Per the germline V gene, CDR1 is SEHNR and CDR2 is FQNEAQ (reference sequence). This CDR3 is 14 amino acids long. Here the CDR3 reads CASSSKTGTGVQYF. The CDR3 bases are TGTGCCAGCAGCTCAAAGACCGGGACAGGGGTCCAGTATTTT. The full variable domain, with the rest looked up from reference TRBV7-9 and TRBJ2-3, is DTGVSQNPRHKITKRGQNVTFRCDPISEHNRLYWYRQTLGQGPEFLTYFQNEAQLEKSRLLSDRFSAERPKGSFSTLEIQRTEQGDSAMYLCASSSKTGTGVQYFGPGTRLTVL.

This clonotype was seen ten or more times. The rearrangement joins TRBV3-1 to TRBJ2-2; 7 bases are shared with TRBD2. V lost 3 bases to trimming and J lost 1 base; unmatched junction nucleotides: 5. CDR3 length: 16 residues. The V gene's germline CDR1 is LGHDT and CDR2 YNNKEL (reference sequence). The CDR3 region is CASSHYAGENTGELFF. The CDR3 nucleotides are TGTGCCAGCAGCCATTATGCGGGGGAGAACACCGGGGAGCTGTTTTTT.